Listed below are T cell receptor beta chains from one sample, sequenced in a study of T cells in Graves' hyperthyroidism and ophthalmopathy. TCRdb re-derived calls from the multiplex PCR reads in MiXCR, one entry per CDR3 protein. Seen here are roughly 660,000 distinct CDR3 sequences, 17% observed once, and the top ten hold around a sixth. The sample was blood. All receptors derive from a man aged 50-59 years with Graves' hyperthyroidism. Both conserved end residues are part of each CDR3. D genes are given only for firm matches. Rows may omit the clone size; those that give it use once, few, many or a size class.

CASSPTRVGQPQHF	TGCGCCAGCAGCCCTACCAGGGTGGGACAGCCCCAGCATTTT	-	TRBJ1-5	TRBV4-1	few
CASSLSSLAGAPPPYEQYF	TGTGCCAGCAGCTTATCATCCCTAGCGGGGGCCCCTCCCCCCTACGAGCAGTACTTC	TRBD2	TRBJ2-7	TRBV7-2	-
CAWSAPGQGSEKLSF	TGTGCCTGGAGTGCTCCGGGACAGGGGAGTGAAAAACTGTCTTTT	TRBD1	TRBJ1-4	TRBV30	few
CASHTQGEGVEQYF	TGTGCCAGTCACACCCAGGGGGAGGGTGTCGAGCAGTACTTC	-	TRBJ2-7	TRBV13	-
CSVDPSGRSNEQFF	TGCAGCGTCGACCCTAGCGGGAGGAGCAATGAGCAGTTCTTC	TRBD2	TRBJ2-1	TRBV29-1	many
CSVWTGINEQYF	TGCAGCGTGTGGACAGGGATAAACGAGCAGTACTTC	TRBD1	TRBJ2-7	TRBV29-1	many
CASSYQGTQETQYF	TGTGCCAGCAGTTACCAGGGAACCCAGGAGACCCAGTACTTC	-	TRBJ2-5	TRBV6-2/TRBV6-3	many
CASSPGTSGQEQFF	TGTGCCAGCTCACCCGGGACTAGCGGGCAGGAGCAGTTCTTC	TRBD2	TRBJ2-1	TRBV18	many
CSARSLAGVYGETQYF	TGCAGTGCTAGGTCTCTAGCGGGAGTATATGGCGAGACCCAGTACTTC	TRBD2	TRBJ2-5	TRBV20-1	few
CASSQDRGRWETQYF	TGTGCCAGCAGCCAGGACAGGGGGCGTTGGGAGACCCAGTACTTC	TRBD1	TRBJ2-5	TRBV3-1	few
CASSFPGSNQPQHF	TGTGCCAGCAGTTTTCCGGGGAGCAATCAGCCCCAGCATTTT	-	TRBJ1-5	TRBV12-3/TRBV12-4	few
CASSLEGGQGANYEQYF	TGTGCCAGCAGCTTAGAGGGGGGGCAGGGGGCTAACTACGAGCAGTACTTC	-	TRBJ2-7	TRBV7-6	many
CASSVGRFTEAFF	TGTGCCAGCAGTGTTGGTCGGTTCACTGAAGCTTTCTTT	-	TRBJ1-1	TRBV25-1	few
CASSQLTGGNQETQYF	TGTGCCAGCAGCCAATTGACAGGGGGGAACCAAGAGACCCAGTACTTC	TRBD1	TRBJ2-5	TRBV3-1	few
CASSLRVEQETQYF	TGTGCCAGCAGCTTGAGGGTGGAGCAAGAGACCCAGTACTTC	-	TRBJ2-5	TRBV5-4	-
CASSPPRDEKLFF	TGTGCCAGCAGTCCCCCTAGGGATGAAAAACTGTTTTTT	-	TRBJ1-4	TRBV12-3/TRBV12-4	many
CSAISQGVSEKYF	TGCAGTGCTATTTCACAGGGGGTTTCGGAGAAGTACTTC	TRBD1	TRBJ2-7	TRBV20-1	-
CSARDDMSGYTYEQYF	TGCAGTGCTAGAGATGATATGAGCGGGTACACCTACGAGCAGTACTTC	-	TRBJ2-7	TRBV20-1	once
CASSLAGGTNTEAFF	TGCGCCAGCAGCTTGGCCGGGGGTACGAACACTGAAGCTTTCTTT	-	TRBJ1-1	TRBV5-1	few
CSASGVFSGPARNIQYF	TGCAGTGCTAGCGGGGTATTCTCGGGACCAGCAAGGAACATTCAGTACTTC	-	TRBJ2-4	TRBV20-1	-
CASSSQRSGVSYGYTF	TGTGCCAGTAGTAGCCAACGCTCGGGGGTTAGTTACGGCTACACCTTC	-	TRBJ1-2	TRBV19	-
CSAYSGGGSTDTQYF	TGCAGTGCTTATAGCGGAGGGGGTAGCACAGATACGCAGTATTTT	-	TRBJ2-3	TRBV20-1	many
CASSPLGGSPADTQYF	TGTGCCAGCAGCCCCCTCGGCGGGAGTCCCGCAGATACGCAGTATTTT	TRBD2	TRBJ2-3	TRBV14	-
CASSILREETQYF	TGTGCCAGTAGTATCCTCAGGGAGGAGACCCAGTACTTC	-	TRBJ2-5	TRBV19	few
CASSPTGGRGADEQYF	TGTGCCAGCAGCCCCACCGGGGGGCGCGGCGCGGACGAGCAGTACTTC	-	TRBJ2-7	TRBV7-3	-
CSARGTGRFSNQPQHF	TGCAGTGCACGAGGGACAGGCCGATTTAGCAATCAGCCCCAGCATTTT	TRBD1	TRBJ1-5	TRBV20-1	many
CSVLLAEGTDTQYF	TGCAGCGTGCTACTAGCGGAGGGCACAGATACGCAGTATTTT	TRBD2	TRBJ2-3	TRBV29-1	many
CASMPLASGRGTGELFF	TGTGCCAGCATGCCCCTTGCTAGCGGGCGAGGCACCGGGGAGCTGTTTTTT	TRBD2	TRBJ2-2	TRBV2	many
CASSPQTGGSPQYEQFF	TGTGCCAGCAGCCCTCAGACAGGGGGCAGCCCACAATATGAGCAGTTCTTC	TRBD1	TRBJ2-1	TRBV7-8	-
CSYGTSGIGDEQYF	TGCAGCTATGGGACTAGCGGGATCGGGGACGAGCAGTACTTC	TRBD2	TRBJ2-7	TRBV29-1	many
CAPYHGTPSSYEQYF	TGTGCCCCCTATCATGGGACTCCTTCATCCTACGAGCAGTACTTC	-	TRBJ2-7	TRBV19	few
CASSLVRGGRGDQPQHF	TGTGCCAGCAGCTTAGTAAGGGGAGGGCGAGGGGACCAGCCCCAGCATTTT	-	TRBJ1-5	TRBV11-2	-
CASRNRGELNEQFF	TGTGCCAGCAGAAACCGGGGTGAACTCAATGAGCAGTTCTTC	-	TRBJ2-1	TRBV6-2/TRBV6-3	many
CASRLGLAGGTSSYEQYF	TGTGCCAGCAGGCTAGGACTAGCGGGAGGAACGAGCTCCTACGAGCAGTACTTC	TRBD2	TRBJ2-7	TRBV2	-
CASSFSGRANEQFF	TGTGCCAGCAGTTTCAGCGGGAGGGCCAATGAGCAGTTCTTC	TRBD2	TRBJ2-1	TRBV27	many
CASSPPLGAEAEQYF	TGTGCCAGCAGCCCACCCCTCGGGGCAGAAGCGGAGCAGTACTTC	-	TRBJ2-7	TRBV7-9	once
CSASELAHYNEQFF	TGCAGTGCTAGTGAACTAGCGCACTACAATGAGCAGTTCTTC	TRBD2	TRBJ2-1	TRBV20-1	many
CASSRSLAGDTQYF	TGCGCCAGCAGTAGATCCCTAGCGGGAGATACGCAGTATTTT	TRBD2	TRBJ2-3	TRBV10-1	few
CASSSLGTDNEQFF	TGTGCCAGCAGCTCTCTAGGGACCGACAATGAGCAGTTCTTC	-	TRBJ2-1	TRBV7-3	few
CASSRVRMEGPRDTQYF	TGTGCCAGCAGTAGAGTACGAATGGAGGGCCCGAGGGATACGCAGTATTTT	-	TRBJ2-3	TRBV6-2/TRBV6-3	-
CASSPVATGELFF	TGTGCCAGCAGCCCGGTAGCGACCGGGGAGCTGTTTTTT	-	TRBJ2-2	TRBV3-1	many
CASSHGTTNTGELFF	TGTGCCAGCAGTCACGGGACAACGAACACCGGGGAGCTGTTTTTT	-	TRBJ2-2	TRBV2	many
CASSLLGLAGGYTGELFF	TGTGCCAGCAGCTTACTAGGGCTAGCGGGAGGATACACCGGGGAGCTGTTTTTT	TRBD2	TRBJ2-2	TRBV7-2	few
CAWAGPDRKETQYF	TGTGCCTGGGCGGGCCCGGACAGGAAAGAGACCCAGTACTTC	TRBD1	TRBJ2-5	TRBV30	many
CASSFGGAQETQYF	TGTGCCAGCAGCTTCGGGGGGGCTCAAGAGACCCAGTACTTC	TRBD2	TRBJ2-5	TRBV5-4	-
CASSYWRSAYEQYF	TGTGCCAGCAGTTACTGGCGATCGGCTTACGAGCAGTACTTC	-	TRBJ2-7	TRBV6-2/TRBV6-3	many